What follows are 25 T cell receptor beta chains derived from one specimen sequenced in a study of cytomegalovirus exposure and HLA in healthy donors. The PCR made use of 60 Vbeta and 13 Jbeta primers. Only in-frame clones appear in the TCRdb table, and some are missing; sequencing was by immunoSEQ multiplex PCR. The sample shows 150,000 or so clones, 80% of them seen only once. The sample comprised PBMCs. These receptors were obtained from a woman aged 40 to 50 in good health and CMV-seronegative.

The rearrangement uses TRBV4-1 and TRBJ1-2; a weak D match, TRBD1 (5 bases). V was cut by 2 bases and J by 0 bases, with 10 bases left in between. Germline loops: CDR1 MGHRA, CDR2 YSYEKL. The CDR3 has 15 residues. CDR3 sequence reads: CASSQIPGTNYGYTF. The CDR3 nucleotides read TGCGCCAGCAGCCAAATTCCAGGGACTAACTATGGCTACACCTTC.

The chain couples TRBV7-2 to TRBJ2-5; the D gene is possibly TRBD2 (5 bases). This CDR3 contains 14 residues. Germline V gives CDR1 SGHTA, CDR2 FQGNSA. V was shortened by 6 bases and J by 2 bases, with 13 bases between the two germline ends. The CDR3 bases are TGTGCCAGCAGGGACCTCCGGGGACAAGAGACCCAGTACTTC. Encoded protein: CASRDLRGQETQYF.

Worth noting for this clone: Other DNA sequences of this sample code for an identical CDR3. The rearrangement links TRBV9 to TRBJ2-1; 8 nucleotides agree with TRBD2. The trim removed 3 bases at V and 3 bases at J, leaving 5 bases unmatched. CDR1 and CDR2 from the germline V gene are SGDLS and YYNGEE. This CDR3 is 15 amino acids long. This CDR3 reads CASSGTSGSYNEQFF. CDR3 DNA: TGTGCCAGCAGCGGAACAAGCGGGAGCTACAATGAGCAGTTCTTC.

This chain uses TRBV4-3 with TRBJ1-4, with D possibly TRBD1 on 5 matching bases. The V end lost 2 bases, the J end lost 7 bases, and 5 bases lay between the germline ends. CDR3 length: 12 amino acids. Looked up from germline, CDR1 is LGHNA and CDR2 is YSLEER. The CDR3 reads CASSQRGEKLFF. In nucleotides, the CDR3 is TGCGCCAGCAGCCAAAGGGGTGAAAAACTGTTTTTT.

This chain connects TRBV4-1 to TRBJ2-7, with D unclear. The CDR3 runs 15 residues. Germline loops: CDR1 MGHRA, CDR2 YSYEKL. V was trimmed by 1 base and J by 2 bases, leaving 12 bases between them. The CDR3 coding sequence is TGCGCCAGCAGCCAAGTCGGGTCGTTAACCTACGAGCAGTACTTC. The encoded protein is CASSQVGSLTYEQYF.

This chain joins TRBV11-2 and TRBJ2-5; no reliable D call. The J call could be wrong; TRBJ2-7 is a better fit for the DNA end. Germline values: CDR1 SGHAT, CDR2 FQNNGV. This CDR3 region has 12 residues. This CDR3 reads CASSSSRYEQYF. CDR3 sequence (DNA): TGTGCCAGCAGCTCTAGTCGCTACGAGCAGTACTTC.

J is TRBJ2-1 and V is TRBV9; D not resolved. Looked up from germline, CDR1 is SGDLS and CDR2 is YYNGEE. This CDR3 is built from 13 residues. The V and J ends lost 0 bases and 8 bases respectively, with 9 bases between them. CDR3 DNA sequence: TGTGCCAGCAGCGTAGGTCTAGTCCATGAGCAGTTCTTC. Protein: CASSVGLVHEQFF. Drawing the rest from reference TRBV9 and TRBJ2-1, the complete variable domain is DSGVTQTPKHLITATGQRVTLRCSPRSGDLSVYWYQQSLDQGLQFLIQYYNGEERAKGNILERFSAQQFPDLHSELNLSSLELGDSALYFCASSVGLVHEQFFGPGTRLTVL.

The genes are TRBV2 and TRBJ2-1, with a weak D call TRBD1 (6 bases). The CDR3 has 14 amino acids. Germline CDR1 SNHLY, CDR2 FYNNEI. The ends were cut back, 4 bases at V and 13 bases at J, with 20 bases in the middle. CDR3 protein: CASSAAPGTPLQFF. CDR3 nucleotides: TGTGCCAGCAGTGCGGCCCCCGGGACACCACTCCAGTTCTTC. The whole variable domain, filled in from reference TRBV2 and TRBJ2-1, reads EPEVTQTPSHQVTQMGQEVILRCVPISNHLYFYWYRQILGQKVEFLVSFYNNEISEKSEIFDDQFSVERPDGSNFTLKIRSTKLEDSAMYFCASSAAPGTPLQFFGPGTRLTVL.

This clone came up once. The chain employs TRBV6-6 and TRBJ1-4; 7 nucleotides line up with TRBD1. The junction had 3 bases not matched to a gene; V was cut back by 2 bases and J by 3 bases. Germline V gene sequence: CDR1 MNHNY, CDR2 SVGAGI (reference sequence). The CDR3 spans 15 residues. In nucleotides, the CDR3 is TGTGCCAGCAGTTACCATACAGGGGCTAATGAAAAACTGTTTTTT. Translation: CASSYHTGANEKLFF.

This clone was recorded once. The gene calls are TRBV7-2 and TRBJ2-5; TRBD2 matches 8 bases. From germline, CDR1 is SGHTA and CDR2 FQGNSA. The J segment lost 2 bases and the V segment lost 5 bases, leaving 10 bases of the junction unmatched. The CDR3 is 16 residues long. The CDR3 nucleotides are TGTGCCAGCAGCCTACCGACAGCGGGGGCTCAAGAGACCCAGTACTTC. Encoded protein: CASSLPTAGAQETQYF. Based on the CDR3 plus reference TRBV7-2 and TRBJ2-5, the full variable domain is GAGVSQSPSNKVTEKGKDVELRCDPISGHTALYWYRQSLGQGLEFLIYFQGNSAPDKSGLPSDRFSAERTGGSVSTLTIQRTQQEDSAVYLCASSLPTAGAQETQYFGPGTRLLVL.

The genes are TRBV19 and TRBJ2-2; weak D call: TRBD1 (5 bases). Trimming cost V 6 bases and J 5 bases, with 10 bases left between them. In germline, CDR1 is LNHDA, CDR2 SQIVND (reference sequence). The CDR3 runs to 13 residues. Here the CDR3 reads CASRTEVTGELFF. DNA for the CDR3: TGTGCCAGTAGGACAGAAGTAACCGGGGAGCTGTTTTTT. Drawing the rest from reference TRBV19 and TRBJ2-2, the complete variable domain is DGGITQSPKYLFRKEGQNVTLSCEQNLNHDAMYWYRQDPGQGLRLIYYSQIVNDFQKGDIAEGYSVSREKKESFPLTVTSAQKNPTAFYLCASRTEVTGELFFGEGSRLTVL.

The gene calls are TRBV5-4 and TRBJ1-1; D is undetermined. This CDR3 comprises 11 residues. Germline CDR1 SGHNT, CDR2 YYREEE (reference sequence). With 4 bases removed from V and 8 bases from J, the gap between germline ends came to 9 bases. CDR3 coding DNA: TGTGCCAGCAGCAGCGGTGTGGAAGCTTTCTTT. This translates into CASSSGVEAFF.

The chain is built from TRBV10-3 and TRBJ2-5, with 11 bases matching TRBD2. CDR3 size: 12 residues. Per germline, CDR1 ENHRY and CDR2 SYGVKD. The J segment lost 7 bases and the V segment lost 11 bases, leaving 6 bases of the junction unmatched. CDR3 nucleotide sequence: TGTGCCTCTGGGCTAGCGGGGGGGACCCAGTACTTC. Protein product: CASGLAGGTQYF.

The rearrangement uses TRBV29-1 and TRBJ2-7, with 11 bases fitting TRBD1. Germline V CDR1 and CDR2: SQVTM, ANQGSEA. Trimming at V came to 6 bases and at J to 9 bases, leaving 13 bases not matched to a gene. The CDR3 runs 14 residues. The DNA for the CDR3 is TGCAGCGTGGAACCCGGGACAGGGGGTCTGGGGCAGTACTTC. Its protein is CSVEPGTGGLGQYF.

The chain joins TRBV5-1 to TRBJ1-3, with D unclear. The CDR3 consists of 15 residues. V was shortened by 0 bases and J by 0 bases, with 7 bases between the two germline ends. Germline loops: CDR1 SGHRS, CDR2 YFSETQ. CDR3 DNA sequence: TGCGCCAGCAGCTTGGAGAGTTTCTCTGGAAACACCATATATTTT. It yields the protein CASSLESFSGNTIYF.

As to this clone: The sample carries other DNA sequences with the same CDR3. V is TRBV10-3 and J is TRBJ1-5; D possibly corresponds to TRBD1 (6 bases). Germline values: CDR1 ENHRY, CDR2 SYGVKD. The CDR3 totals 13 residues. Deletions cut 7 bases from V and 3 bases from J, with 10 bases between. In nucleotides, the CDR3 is TGTGCCATCAAAGGGGGTGACAATCAGCCCCAGCATTTT. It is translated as CAIKGGDNQPQHF.

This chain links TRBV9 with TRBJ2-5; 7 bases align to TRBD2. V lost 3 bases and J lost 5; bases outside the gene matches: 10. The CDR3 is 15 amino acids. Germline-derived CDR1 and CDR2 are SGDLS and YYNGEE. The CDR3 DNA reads TGTGCCAGCAGCGGTCTAGCGGTCCCTGGGGAGACCCAGTACTTC. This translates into CASSGLAVPGETQYF.

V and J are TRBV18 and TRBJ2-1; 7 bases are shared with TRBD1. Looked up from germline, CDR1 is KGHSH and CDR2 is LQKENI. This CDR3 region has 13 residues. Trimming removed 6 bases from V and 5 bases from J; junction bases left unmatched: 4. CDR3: CASSDRADNEQFF. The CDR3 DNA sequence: TGTGCCAGCTCCGACAGGGCAGACAATGAGCAGTTCTTC.

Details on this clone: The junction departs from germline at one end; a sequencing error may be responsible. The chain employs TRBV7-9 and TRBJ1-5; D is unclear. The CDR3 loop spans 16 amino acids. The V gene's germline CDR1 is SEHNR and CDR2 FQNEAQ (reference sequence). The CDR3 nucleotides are TGTTCCAGCAGCCCCCGGGAGGGCAGAAGCAATCAGCCCCAGCATTTT. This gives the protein CSSSPREGRSNQPQHF. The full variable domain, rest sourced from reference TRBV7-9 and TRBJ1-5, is DTGVSQNPRHKITKRGQNVTFRCDPISEHNRLYWYRQTLGQGPEFLTYFQNEAQLEKSRLLSDRFSAERPKGSFSTLEIQRTEQGDSAMYLCSSSPREGRSNQPQHFGDGTRLSIL.

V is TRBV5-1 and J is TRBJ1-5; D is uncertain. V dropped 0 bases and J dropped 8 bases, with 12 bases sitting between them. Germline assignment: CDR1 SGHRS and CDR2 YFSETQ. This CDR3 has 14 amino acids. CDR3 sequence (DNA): TGCGCCAGCAGCTTGGTTGGCGGGTCAGAGCCCCAGCATTTT. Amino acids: CASSLVGGSEPQHF.

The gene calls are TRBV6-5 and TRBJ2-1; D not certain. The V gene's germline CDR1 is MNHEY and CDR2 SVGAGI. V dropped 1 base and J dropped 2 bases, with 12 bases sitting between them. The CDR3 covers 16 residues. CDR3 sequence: CASSYYSTGAYNEQFF. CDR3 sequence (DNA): TGTGCCAGCAGTTACTACTCCACCGGAGCCTACAATGAGCAGTTCTTC.

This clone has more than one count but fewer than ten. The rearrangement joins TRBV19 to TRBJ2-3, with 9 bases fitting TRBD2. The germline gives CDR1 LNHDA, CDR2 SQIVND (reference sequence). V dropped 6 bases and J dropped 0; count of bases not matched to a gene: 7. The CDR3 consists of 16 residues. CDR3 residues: CASSDPGTSSTDTQYF. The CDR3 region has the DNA TGTGCCAGTAGCGATCCCGGGACTAGCAGCACAGATACGCAGTATTTT.

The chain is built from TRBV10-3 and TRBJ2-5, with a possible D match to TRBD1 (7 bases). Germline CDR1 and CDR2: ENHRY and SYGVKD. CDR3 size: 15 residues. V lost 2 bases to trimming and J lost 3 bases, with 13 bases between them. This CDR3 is CAISEGGGSEETQYF. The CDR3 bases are TGTGCCATCAGTGAGGGAGGGGGCTCTGAAGAGACCCAGTACTTC.

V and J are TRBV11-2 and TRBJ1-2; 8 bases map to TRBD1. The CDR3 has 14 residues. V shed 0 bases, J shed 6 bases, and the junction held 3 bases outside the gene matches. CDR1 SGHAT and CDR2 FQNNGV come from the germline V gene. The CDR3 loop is CASSLDQGAHGYTF. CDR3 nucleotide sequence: TGTGCCAGCAGCTTAGATCAGGGGGCGCATGGCTACACCTTC.

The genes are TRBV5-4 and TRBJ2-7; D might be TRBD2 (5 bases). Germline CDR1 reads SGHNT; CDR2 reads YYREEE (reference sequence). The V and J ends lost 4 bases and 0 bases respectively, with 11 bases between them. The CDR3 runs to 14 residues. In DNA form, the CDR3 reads TGTGCCAGCAGCACCCCGGACTCCTCCTACGAGCAGTACTTC. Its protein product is CASSTPDSSYEQYF.